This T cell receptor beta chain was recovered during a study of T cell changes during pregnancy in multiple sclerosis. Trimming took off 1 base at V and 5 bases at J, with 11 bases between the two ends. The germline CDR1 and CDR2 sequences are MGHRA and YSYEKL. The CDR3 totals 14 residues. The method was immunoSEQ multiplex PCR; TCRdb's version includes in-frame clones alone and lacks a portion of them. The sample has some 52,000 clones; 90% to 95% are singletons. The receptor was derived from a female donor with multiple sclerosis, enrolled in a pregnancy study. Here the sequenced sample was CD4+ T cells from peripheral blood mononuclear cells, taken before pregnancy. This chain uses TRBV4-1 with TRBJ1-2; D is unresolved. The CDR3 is CASSQALGGYGYTF. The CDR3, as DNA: TGCGCCAGCAGCCAAGCATTAGGCGGGTATGGCTACACCTTC.